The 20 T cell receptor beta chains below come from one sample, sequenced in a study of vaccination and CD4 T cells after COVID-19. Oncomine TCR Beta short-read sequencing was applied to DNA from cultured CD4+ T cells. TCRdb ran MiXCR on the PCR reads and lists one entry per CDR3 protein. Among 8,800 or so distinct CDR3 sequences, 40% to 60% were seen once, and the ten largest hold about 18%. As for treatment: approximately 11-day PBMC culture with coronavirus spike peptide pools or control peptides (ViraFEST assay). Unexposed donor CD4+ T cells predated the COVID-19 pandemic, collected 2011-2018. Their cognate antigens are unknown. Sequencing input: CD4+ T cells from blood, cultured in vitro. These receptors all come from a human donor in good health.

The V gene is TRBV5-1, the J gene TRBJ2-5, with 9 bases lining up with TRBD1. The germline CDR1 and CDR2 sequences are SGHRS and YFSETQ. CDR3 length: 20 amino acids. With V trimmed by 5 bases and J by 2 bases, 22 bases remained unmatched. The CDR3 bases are TGCGCCAGCAGTACCAACTCGGGGACAGGGTTCGGAGGACTACAAGAGACCCAGTACTTC. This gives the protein CASSTNSGTGFGGLQETQYF.

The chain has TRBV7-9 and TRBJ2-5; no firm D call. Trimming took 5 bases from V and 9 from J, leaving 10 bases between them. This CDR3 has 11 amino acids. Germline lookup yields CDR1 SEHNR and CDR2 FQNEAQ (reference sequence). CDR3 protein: CASSPQDAQYF. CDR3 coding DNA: TGTGCCAGCAGCCCGCAGGACGCCCAGTACTTC.

Written as DNA, the CDR3 is TGTGCCAGCAGTGAAGCGCGGGGGGGAGGCTACACCTTC. It yields the protein CASSEARGGGYTF. J is TRBJ1-2 and V is TRBV6-1, with D perhaps matching TRBD1 (5 bases). This CDR3 has 13 amino acids. Germline CDR1 is MNHNS and CDR2 is SASEGT. With 0 bases removed from V and 8 bases from J, the gap between germline ends came to 10 bases.

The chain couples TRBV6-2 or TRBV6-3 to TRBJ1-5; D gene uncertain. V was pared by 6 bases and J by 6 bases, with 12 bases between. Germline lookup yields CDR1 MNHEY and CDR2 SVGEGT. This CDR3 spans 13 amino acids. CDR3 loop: CASRKGKFQPQHF. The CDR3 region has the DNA TGTGCCAGCAGGAAAGGAAAATTTCAGCCCCAGCATTTT.

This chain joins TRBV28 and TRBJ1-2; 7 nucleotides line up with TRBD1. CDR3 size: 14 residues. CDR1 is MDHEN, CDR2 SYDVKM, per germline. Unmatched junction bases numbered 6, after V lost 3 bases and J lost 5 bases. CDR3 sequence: CASSFGDRDYGYTF. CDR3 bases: TGTGCCAGCAGTTTTGGCGACAGGGATTATGGCTACACCTTC.

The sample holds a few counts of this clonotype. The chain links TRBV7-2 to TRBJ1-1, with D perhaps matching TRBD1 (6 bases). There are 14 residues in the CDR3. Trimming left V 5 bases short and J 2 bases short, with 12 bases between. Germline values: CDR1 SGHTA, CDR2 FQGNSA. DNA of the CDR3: TGTGCCAGCAGCCCTCAGGGGCAAAACACTGAAGCTTTCTTT. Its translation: CASSPQGQNTEAFF.

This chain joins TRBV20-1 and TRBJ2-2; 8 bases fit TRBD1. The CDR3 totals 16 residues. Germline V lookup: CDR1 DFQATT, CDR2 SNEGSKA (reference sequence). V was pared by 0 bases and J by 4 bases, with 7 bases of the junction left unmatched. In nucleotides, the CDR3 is TGCAGTGCTAGAGACCCCAGGGGGCTTAGCACCGGGGAGCTGTTTTTT. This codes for CSARDPRGLSTGELFF.

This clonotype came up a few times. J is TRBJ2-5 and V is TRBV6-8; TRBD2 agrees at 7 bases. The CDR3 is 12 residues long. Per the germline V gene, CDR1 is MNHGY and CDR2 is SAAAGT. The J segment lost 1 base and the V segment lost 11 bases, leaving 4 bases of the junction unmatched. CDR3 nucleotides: TGTGCCGGCCTAGCGGCCCAAGAGACCCAGTACTTC. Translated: CAGLAAQETQYF.

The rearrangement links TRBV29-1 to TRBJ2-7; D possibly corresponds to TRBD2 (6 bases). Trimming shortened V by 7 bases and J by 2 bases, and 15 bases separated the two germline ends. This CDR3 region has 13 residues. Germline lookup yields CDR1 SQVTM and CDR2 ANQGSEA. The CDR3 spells CSANAGYPYEQYF. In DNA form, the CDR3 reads TGCAGCGCTAATGCGGGGTACCCCTACGAGCAGTACTTC.

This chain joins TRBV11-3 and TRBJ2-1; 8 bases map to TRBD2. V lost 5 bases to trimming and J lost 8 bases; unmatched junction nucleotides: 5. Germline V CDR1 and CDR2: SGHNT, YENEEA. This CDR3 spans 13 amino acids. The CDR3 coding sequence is TGTGCCAGCAGCCGGGAGGGGCCCCATGAGCAGTTCTTC. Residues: CASSREGPHEQFF.

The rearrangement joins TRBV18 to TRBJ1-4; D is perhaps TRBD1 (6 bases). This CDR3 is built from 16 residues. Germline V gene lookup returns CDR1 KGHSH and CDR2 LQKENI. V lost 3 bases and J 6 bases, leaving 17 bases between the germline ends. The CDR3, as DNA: TGTGCCAGCTCACCTGGAAGAAGGGGGTTAGATGAAAAACTGTTTTTT. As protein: CASSPGRRGLDEKLFF.

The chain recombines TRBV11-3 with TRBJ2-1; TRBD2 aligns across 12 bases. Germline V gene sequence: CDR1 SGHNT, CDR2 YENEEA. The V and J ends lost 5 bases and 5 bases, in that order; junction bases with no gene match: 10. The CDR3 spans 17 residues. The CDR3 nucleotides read TGTGCCAGCAGCACTAGCGAGGGACTAGCGGGTAACAATGAGCAGTTCTTC. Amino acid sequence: CASSTSEGLAGNNEQFF. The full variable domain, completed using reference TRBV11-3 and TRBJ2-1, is EAGVVQSPRYKIIEKKQPVAFWCNPISGHNTLYWYLQNLGQGPELLIRYENEEAVDDSQLPKDRFSAERLKGVDSTLKIQPAELGDSAVYLCASSTSEGLAGNNEQFFGPGTRLTVL.

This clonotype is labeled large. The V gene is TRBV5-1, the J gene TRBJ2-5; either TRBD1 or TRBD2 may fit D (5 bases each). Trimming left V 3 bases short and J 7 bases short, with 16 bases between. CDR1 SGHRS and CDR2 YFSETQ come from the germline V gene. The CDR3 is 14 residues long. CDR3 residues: CASSSEGFSPTQYF. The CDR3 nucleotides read TGCGCCAGCAGCTCCGAGGGGTTTTCACCGACCCAGTACTTC.

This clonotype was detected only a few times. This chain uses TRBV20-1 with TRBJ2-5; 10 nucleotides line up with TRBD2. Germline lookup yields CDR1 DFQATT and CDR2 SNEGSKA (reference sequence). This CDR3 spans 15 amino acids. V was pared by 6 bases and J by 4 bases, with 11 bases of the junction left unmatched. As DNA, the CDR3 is TGCAGTGCCTACACTCCAGCGGGGGGGCGAGAGACCCAGTACTTC. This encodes CSAYTPAGGRETQYF.

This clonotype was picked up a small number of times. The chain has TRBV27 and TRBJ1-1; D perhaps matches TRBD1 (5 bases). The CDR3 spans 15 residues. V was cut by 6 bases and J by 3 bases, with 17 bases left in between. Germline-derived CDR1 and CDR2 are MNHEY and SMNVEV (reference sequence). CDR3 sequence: CASRSGRGRDTEAFF. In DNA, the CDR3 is TGTGCCAGCAGATCAGGGAGAGGACGGGACACTGAAGCTTTCTTT.

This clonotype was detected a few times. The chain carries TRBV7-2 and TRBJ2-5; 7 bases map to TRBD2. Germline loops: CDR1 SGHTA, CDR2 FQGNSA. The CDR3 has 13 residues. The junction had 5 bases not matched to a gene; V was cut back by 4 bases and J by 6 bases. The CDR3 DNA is TGTGCCAGCAGCTGGAGCGGGGCGAAGACCCAGTACTTC. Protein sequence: CASSWSGAKTQYF.

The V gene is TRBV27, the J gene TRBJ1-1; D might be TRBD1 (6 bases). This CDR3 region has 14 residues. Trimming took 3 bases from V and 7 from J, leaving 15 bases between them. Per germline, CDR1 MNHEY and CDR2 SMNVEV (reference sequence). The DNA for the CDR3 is TGTGCCAGCAGTTTCCACAGGGAAGGAGGTGAAGCTTTCTTT. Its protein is CASSFHREGGEAFF.

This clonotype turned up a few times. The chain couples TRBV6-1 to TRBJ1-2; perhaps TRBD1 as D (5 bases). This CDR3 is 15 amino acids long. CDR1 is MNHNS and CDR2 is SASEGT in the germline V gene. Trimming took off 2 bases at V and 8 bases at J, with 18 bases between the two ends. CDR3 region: CASSERSPGSEGYTF. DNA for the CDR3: TGTGCCAGCAGTGAAAGGTCACCAGGGTCGGAGGGCTACACCTTC.

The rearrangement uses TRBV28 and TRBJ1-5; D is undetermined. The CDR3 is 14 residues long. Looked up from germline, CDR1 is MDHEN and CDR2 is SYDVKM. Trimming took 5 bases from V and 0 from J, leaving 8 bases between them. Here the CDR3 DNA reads TGTGCCAGCAGTAATCCCCCTAGCAATCAGCCCCAGCATTTT. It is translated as CASSNPPSNQPQHF.

In DNA form, the CDR3 reads TGTGCCAGCAGTGTTTCACAAGGGACAGGGGACCGGGGCTACACCTTC. As protein: CASSVSQGTGDRGYTF. The chain recombines TRBV6-1 with TRBJ1-2, with 10 bases fitting TRBD1. This CDR3 is built from 16 residues. The V gene end was trimmed by 4 bases and the J gene end by 8 bases; junction bases not matched to a gene: 13. Germline V lookup: CDR1 MNHNS, CDR2 SASEGT.